This TCR beta chain was captured in a study of human T cells and chemical hapten exposure. TCRdb called the RACE reads again in MiXCR, with one record for every CDR3 protein. The sample contains more than 95,000 distinct CDR3 sequences, roughly an eighth of which appear only once. Time point described: patch test 1, 2 weeks after DPC sensitization. As to treatment: therapeutic diphenylcyclopropenone sensitization with weekly scalp DPC. This TCR derives from a woman between 50 and 59 years old with alopecia areata. Some clones in this sample may be carry-over from other donors' samples. This specimen consisted of whole blood, obtained in connection with sensitization to the hapten diphenylcyclopropenone (DPC).

CDR3 nucleotide sequence: TGTGCCAGCAGTCAGACAGGGGTCGACGAAAAACTGTTTTTT. Protein product: CASSQTGVDEKLFF. V usage is TRBV6-6 and J usage is TRBJ1-4; 8 bases match TRBD1. From germline, CDR1 is MNHNY and CDR2 SVGAGI (reference sequence). The CDR3 loop spans 14 amino acids. Losses at the gene ends were 5 bases for V and 8 bases for J; bases not matched to a gene: 7.